The 21 T cell receptor beta chains given below trace back to one sample, sequenced in a study of T-cell memory formation after mild COVID-19. TCRdb analysed the 5' RACE reads with MiXCR anew, one entry per CDR3 protein. Among under 600,000 distinct CDR3 sequences, less than 25% were seen once, and the ten largest hold around 8.4%. Sequences were obtained from PBMCs or a T cell subset sorted from them (not recorded which). The receptor source for this set is an adult woman who had mild COVID-19 (a few samples of this study predate the infection). Cell type and time point are not known.

This chain connects TRBV6-5 to TRBJ1-2; perhaps TRBD1 as D (6 bases). The CDR3 is 17 amino acids. Trimming removed 2 bases at V and 4 bases at J, with 20 bases between. Germline V CDR1 and CDR2: MNHEY, SVGAGI. The CDR3 DNA follows: TGTGCCAGCAGTTACCATTCACAGGGTCCGTCTTTCTATGGCTACACCTTC. Its protein is CASSYHSQGPSFYGYTF.

The rearrangement joins TRBV7-9 to TRBJ1-1, with TRBD1 as a possible D gene (6 bases). The CDR3 is made up of 14 amino acids. Trimming shortened V by 4 bases and J by 5 bases, and 14 bases separated the two germline ends. Germline V gene sequence: CDR1 SEHNR, CDR2 FQNEAQ (reference sequence). Here the CDR3 DNA reads TGTGCCAGCAGCTCGGACAGTATAGGGACTGAAGCTTTCTTT. Translated, it gives CASSSDSIGTEAFF.

The sample holds one count of this clonotype. The chain couples TRBV19 to TRBJ1-2; D is unclear. The V end was cut by 3 bases, the J end by 4 bases, with 12 bases between. The CDR3 is 14 amino acids. The germline gives CDR1 LNHDA, CDR2 SQIVND (reference sequence). DNA for the CDR3: TGTGCCAGTAGTATCAATTTCATAGGCTATGGCTACACCTTC. Protein product: CASSINFIGYGYTF.

The chain recombines TRBV12-3 or TRBV12-4 with TRBJ1-6; 10 bases are a match to TRBD1. The CDR3 runs 15 residues. The junction had 8 bases not matched to a gene; V was cut back by 5 bases and J by 10 bases. The CDR3: CASSPGTGVGSPLHF. For the CDR3, the DNA is TGTGCCAGCAGTCCAGGGACAGGGGTGGGATCACCCCTCCACTTT.

A few counts support this clonotype. This chain joins TRBV30 and TRBJ1-5, with unresolved D. CDR1 and CDR2 (germline): GTSNPN, SVGIG (reference sequence). This CDR3 comprises 14 residues. Deletions cut 0 bases from V and 9 bases from J, with 15 bases between. The DNA for the CDR3 is TGTGCCTGGAGTGTAGGTCAATCGAATTCGCCCCAGCATTTT. This gives the protein CAWSVGQSNSPQHF.

In this sample, this clonotype turned up a few times. An end of the junction does not agree with germline; a read error may underlie this. The V and J genes are TRBV7-7 and TRBJ2-1; D is ambiguous. The germline gives CDR1 SSHAT, CDR2 FNYEAQ (reference sequence). The CDR3 has 8 amino acids. In DNA, the CDR3 is TGTGCTAGCACCGAGCAGTTCTTC. It encodes CASTEQFF.

The CDR3 region has the DNA TGTGCCAGCAGCTTAGAGGGACTAGCCTTTTCCTACGAGCAGTACTTC. It encodes CASSLEGLAFSYEQYF. The J gene is TRBJ2-7, the V gene TRBV7-9, with 9 bases identical to TRBD2. CDR1 SEHNR and CDR2 FQNEAQ come from the germline V gene (reference sequence). The CDR3 length is 16 residues. V shed 1 base and J 1 base; nucleotides not matched to a gene: 5.

The table lists this clonotype with a few counts. This CDR3 reads CASSQGVSGNGYTF. The CDR3 DNA reads as TGTGCCAGCAGCCAGGGTGTCTCGGGGAATGGCTACACCTTC. The chain has TRBV7-9 and TRBJ1-2; weak D call: TRBD1 (5 bases). V was pared by 5 bases and J by 6 bases, with 16 bases between. Looked up from germline, CDR1 is SEHNR and CDR2 is FQNEAQ (reference sequence). The CDR3 sequence is 14 residues long.

This clonotype was recorded a few times. The chain employs TRBV5-4 and TRBJ2-3; 7 nucleotides agree with TRBD2. The V gene's germline CDR1 is SGHNT and CDR2 YYREEE (reference sequence). CDR3 size: 12 residues. With 0 bases clipped from V and 13 bases from J, the junction kept 5 bases outside the gene matches. The CDR3: CASSLAGRREYF. The CDR3 region has the DNA TGTGCCAGCAGCTTGGCCGGGAGGCGTGAGTATTTT.

This chain joins TRBV5-4 and TRBJ2-1; TRBD2 agrees at 12 bases. Germline V gives CDR1 SGHNT, CDR2 YYREEE (reference sequence). This CDR3 has 15 residues. J was trimmed by 9 bases and V by 2 bases; bases with no gene match: 6. This CDR3 reads CASSLRLAGDGEQFF. The CDR3, as DNA: TGTGCCAGCAGCTTAAGACTAGCGGGAGATGGTGAGCAGTTCTTC.

There are a few counts of this clonotype. V is TRBV12-3 or TRBV12-4 and J is TRBJ2-7, with D perhaps TRBD2 (6 bases). Trimming cost V 5 bases and J 3 bases, with 11 bases left between them. This CDR3 is 13 amino acids long. The CDR3 loop is CASSRQAGYEQYF. The CDR3 DNA sequence: TGTGCCAGCAGTAGACAAGCGGGCTACGAGCAGTACTTC.

This clonotype was seen ten or more times. V and J are TRBV12-3 or TRBV12-4 and TRBJ2-1, with D perhaps matching TRBD2 (6 bases). Trimming pared 7 bases from V and 11 bases from J, leaving 24 bases between. CDR3 size: 15 residues. Here the CDR3 reads CASTQELAGRAQQFF. In nucleotides, the CDR3 is TGTGCCAGCACCCAAGAACTAGCCGGTCGAGCACAGCAGTTCTTC.

This clonotype has just one count. This chain joins TRBV7-9 and TRBJ2-1, with no clear D. The V end was cut by 2 bases, the J end by 9 bases, with 5 bases between. Germline CDR1 SEHNR, CDR2 FQNEAQ (reference sequence). The CDR3 is 11 residues long. The CDR3 DNA follows: TGTGCCAGCAGCTTATTGACTGAGCAGTTCTTC. Protein product: CASSLLTEQFF.

This clonotype was picked up a small number of times. This sequence joins TRBV18 and TRBJ1-1; D is ambiguous. CDR3 size: 15 residues. Germline lookup yields CDR1 KGHSH and CDR2 LQKENI. V lost 1 base and J lost 3, with 12 bases in between. This CDR3 is CASSPRTPRDTEAFF. CDR3 nucleotide sequence: TGTGCCAGCTCACCACGGACGCCTCGGGACACTGAAGCTTTCTTT.

This chain connects TRBV6-5 to TRBJ1-5, with 10 bases matching TRBD1. The CDR3 loop spans 17 amino acids. The junction had 7 bases not matched to a gene; V was cut back by 5 bases and J by 0 bases. Germline loops: CDR1 MNHEY, CDR2 SVGAGI. This chain's CDR3 is CASSLTGGLSSNQPQHF. CDR3 bases: TGTGCCAGCAGTCTGACAGGGGGCCTGAGTAGCAATCAGCCCCAGCATTTT.

This sequence joins TRBV3-1 and TRBJ1-1; D possibly corresponds to TRBD1 (5 bases). V gave up 0 bases and J gave up 6 bases, with 14 bases separating them. CDR1 and CDR2 from the germline V gene are LGHDT and YNNKEL (reference sequence). The CDR3 runs 15 residues. The CDR3 sequence: CASSQDLGRVAEAFF. The DNA for the CDR3 is TGTGCCAGCAGCCAAGATTTGGGCAGGGTCGCTGAAGCTTTCTTT. Filled out from reference TRBV3-1 and TRBJ1-1, the complete variable domain reads DTAVSQTPKYLVTQMGNDKSIKCEQNLGHDTMYWYKQDSKKFLKIMFSYNNKELIINETVPNRFSPKSPDKAHLNLHINSLELGDSAVYFCASSQDLGRVAEAFFGQGTRLTVV.

A note on this clonotype: One junction end does not reproduce the germline sequence, and a read error may be involved. The chain couples TRBV5-1 to TRBJ2-2; D is ambiguous. Germline loops: CDR1 SGHRS, CDR2 YFSETQ. This CDR3 region has 14 residues. Here the CDR3 reads CASNLDHNTGELFF. CDR3 DNA: TGCGCCAGCAACTTGGATCATAACACCGGGGAGCTGTTTTTT.

This clonotype was found many times. V usage is TRBV13 and J usage is TRBJ2-7, with 9 bases fitting TRBD1. The trim removed 4 bases at V and 3 bases at J, leaving 7 bases unmatched. This CDR3 spans 15 amino acids. Germline CDR1 reads PRHDT; CDR2 reads FYEKMQ (reference sequence). CDR3 residues: CASSSTGGGFYEQYF. CDR3 nucleotides: TGTGCCAGCAGCTCTACAGGGGGCGGTTTCTACGAGCAGTACTTC.

The rearrangement uses TRBV6-1 and TRBJ2-2; no definite D call. Trimming pared 6 bases from V and 6 bases from J, leaving 14 bases between. Germline V CDR1 and CDR2: MNHNS, SASEGT. The CDR3 covers 14 residues. CDR3 coding DNA: TGTGCCAGCAGGGCCGTCGACGATGCCGGGGAGCTGTTTTTT. The encoded protein is CASRAVDDAGELFF.

The chain carries TRBV29-1 and TRBJ2-1; D gene ambiguous. V was trimmed by 1 base and J by 6 bases, leaving 16 bases between them. The CDR3 is made up of 15 amino acids. Germline loops: CDR1 SQVTM, CDR2 ANQGSEA. CDR3 bases: TGCAGCGTTGAAGGTCCGGCAGACACCCGCAATGAGCAGTTCTTC. Protein: CSVEGPADTRNEQFF.

The sample holds a few counts of this clonotype. The chain uses TRBV10-3 and TRBJ2-7; D is perhaps TRBD2 (6 bases). Germline V lookup: CDR1 ENHRY, CDR2 SYGVKD. Trimming stripped 6 bases from V and 6 bases from J, with 12 bases between. The CDR3 has 12 residues. The CDR3 coding sequence is TGTGCCATCAGCGCGTCTAGCGTCGAGCAGTACTTC. Translating it yields CAISASSVEQYF.